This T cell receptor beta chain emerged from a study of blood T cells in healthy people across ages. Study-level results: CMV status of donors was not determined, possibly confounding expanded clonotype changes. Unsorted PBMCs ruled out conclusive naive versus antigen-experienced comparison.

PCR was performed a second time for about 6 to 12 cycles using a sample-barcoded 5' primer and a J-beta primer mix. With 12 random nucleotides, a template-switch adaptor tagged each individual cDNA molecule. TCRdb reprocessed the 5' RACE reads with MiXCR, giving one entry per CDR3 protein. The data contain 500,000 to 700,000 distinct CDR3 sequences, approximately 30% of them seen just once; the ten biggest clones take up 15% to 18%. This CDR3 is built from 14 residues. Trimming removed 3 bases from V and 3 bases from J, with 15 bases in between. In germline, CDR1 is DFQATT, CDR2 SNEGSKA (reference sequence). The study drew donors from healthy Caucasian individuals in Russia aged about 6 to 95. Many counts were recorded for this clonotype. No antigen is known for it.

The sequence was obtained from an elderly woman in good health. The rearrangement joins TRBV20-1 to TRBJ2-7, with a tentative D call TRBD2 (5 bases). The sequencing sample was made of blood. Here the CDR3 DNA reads TGCAGTGCTAGCCCCCGGGGTAAAAGCTACGAGCAGTACTTC. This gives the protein CSASPRGKSYEQYF.